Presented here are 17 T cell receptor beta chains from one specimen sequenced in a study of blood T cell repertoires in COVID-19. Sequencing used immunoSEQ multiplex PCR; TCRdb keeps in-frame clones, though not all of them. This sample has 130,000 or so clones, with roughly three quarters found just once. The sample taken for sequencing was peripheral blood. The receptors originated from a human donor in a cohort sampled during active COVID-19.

The CDR3: CASSPFGMEDTEAFF. The CDR3 nucleotides read TGTGCCAGCAGCCCCTTTGGAATGGAGGACACTGAAGCTTTCTTT. The V and J genes are TRBV27 and TRBJ1-1; D uncertain. Germline CDR1 and CDR2: MNHEY and SMNVEV (reference sequence). The CDR3 sequence is 15 residues long. Trimming took off 6 bases at V and 3 bases at J, with 17 bases between the two ends.

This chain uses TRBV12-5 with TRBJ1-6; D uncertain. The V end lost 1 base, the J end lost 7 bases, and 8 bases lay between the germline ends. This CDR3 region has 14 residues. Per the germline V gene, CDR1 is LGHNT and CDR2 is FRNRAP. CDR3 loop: CASGLGPGNSPLHF. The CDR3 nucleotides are TGTGCTAGTGGTTTGGGTCCGGGAAATTCACCCCTCCACTTT.

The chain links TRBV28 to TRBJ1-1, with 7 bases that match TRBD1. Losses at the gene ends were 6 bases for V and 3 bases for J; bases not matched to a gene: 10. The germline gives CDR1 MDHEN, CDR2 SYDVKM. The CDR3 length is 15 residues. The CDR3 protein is CASRDATGPHTEAFF. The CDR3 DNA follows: TGTGCCAGCAGGGACGCGACAGGGCCTCACACTGAAGCTTTCTTT.

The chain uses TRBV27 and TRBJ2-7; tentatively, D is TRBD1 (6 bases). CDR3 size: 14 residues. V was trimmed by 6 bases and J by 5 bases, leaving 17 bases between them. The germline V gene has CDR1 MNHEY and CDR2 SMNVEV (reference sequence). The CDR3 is CASRTGSQRDEQYF. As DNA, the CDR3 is TGTGCCAGCAGAACAGGGTCGCAACGGGACGAGCAGTACTTC.

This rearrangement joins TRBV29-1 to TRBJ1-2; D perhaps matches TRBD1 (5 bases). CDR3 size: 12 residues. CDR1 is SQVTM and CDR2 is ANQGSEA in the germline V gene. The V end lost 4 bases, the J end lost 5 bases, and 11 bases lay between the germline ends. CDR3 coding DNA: TGCAGCGTTGCCCTCGGGACTTATGGCTACACCTTC. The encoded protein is CSVALGTYGYTF.

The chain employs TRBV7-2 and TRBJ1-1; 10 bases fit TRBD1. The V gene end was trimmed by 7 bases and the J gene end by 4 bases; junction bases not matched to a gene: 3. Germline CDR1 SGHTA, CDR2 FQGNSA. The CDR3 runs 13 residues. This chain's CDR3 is CASKRTGGTEAFF. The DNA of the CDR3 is TGTGCCAGCAAGAGGACAGGGGGCACTGAAGCTTTCTTT.

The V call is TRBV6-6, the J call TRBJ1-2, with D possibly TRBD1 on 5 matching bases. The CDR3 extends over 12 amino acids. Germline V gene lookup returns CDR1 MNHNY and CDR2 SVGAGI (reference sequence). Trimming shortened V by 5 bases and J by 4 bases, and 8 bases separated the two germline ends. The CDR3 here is CASSPDTYGYTF. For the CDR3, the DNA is TGTGCCAGCAGTCCGGACACCTATGGCTACACCTTC.

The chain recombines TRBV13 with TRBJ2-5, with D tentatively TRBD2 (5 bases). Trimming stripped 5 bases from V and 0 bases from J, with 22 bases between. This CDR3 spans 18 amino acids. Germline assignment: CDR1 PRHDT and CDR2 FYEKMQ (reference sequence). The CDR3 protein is CASSPPRLERRYQETQYF. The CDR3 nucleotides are TGTGCCAGCAGCCCCCCCAGGTTGGAGCGGAGGTACCAAGAGACCCAGTACTTC.

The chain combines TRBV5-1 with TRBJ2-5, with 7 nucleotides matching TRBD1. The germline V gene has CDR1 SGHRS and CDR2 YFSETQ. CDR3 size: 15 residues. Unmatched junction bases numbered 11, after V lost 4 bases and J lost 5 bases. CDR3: CASSVDGQAVETQYF. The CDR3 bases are TGCGCCAGCAGCGTGGACGGACAGGCTGTGGAGACCCAGTACTTC.

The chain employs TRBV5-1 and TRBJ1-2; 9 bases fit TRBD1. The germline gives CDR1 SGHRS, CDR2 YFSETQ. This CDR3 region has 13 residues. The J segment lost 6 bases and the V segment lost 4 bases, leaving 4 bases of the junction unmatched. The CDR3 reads CASSPGTGNGYTF. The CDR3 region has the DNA TGCGCCAGCAGCCCCGGGACAGGGAATGGCTACACCTTC.

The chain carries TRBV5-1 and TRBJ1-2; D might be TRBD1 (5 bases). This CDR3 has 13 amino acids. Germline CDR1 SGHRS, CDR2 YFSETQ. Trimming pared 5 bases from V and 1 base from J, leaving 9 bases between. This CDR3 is CASRQDSNYGYTF. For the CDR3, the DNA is TGCGCCAGCAGACAGGATAGTAACTATGGCTACACCTTC.

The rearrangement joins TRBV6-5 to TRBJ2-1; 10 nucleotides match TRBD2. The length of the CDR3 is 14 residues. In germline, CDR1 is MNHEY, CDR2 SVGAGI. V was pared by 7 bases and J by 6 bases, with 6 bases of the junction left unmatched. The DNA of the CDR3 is TGTGCCAGCAAGCAGCGGGAGGGCCCCAATGAGCAGTTCTTC. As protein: CASKQREGPNEQFF.

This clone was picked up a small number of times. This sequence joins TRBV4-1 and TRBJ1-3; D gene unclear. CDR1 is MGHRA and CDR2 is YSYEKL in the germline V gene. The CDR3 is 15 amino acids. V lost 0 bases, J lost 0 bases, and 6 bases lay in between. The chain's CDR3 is CASSQDQNSGNTIYF. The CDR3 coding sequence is TGCGCCAGCAGCCAAGATCAGAACTCTGGAAACACCATATATTTT.

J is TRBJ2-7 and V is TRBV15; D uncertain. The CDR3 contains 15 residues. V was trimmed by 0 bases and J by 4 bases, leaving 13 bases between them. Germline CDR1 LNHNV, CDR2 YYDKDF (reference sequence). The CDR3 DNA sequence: TGTGCCACCAGCAGAGATATGGGCCCACGGTACGAGCAGTACTTC. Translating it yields CATSRDMGPRYEQYF.

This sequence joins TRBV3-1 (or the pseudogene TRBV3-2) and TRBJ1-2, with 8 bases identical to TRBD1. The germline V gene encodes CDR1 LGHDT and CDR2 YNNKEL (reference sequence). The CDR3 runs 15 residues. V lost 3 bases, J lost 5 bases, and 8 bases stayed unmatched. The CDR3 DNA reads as TGTGCCAGCAGCCACCAACGGACAGGGTTGTATGGCTACACCTTC. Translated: CASSHQRTGLYGYTF.

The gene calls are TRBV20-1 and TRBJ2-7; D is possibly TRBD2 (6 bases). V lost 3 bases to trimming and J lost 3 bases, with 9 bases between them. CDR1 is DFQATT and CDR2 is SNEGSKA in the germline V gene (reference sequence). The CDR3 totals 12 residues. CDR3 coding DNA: TGCAGTGCTAGTGGGGGAGGCTACGAGCAGTACTTC. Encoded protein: CSASGGGYEQYF.

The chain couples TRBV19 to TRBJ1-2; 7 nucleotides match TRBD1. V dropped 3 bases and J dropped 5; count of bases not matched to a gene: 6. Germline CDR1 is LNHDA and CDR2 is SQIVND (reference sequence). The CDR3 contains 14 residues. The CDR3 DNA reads TGTGCCAGTAGTATCGGCAGGGGGTATTATGGCTACACCTTC. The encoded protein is CASSIGRGYYGYTF.